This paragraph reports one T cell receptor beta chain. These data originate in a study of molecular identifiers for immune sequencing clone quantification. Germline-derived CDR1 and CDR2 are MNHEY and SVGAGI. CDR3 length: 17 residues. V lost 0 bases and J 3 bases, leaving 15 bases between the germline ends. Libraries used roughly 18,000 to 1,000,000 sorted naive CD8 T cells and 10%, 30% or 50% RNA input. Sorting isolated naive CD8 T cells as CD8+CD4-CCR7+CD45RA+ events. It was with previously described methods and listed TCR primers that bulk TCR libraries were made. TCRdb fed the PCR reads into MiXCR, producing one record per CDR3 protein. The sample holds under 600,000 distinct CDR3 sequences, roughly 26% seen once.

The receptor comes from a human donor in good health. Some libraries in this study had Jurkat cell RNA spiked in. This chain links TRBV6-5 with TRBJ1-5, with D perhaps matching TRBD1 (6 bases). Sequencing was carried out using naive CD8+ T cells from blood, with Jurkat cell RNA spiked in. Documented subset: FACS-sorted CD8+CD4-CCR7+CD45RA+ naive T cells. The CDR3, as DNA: TGTGCCAGCAGTTACTCGAATCCAGGGGCTGCCAATCAGCCCCAGCATTTT. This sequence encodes CASSYSNPGAANQPQHF.